This T cell receptor (beta chain) was sequenced during a study of blood T cell repertoires in COVID-19. Study at large: COVID-19 samples from acute and convalescent phases originated in the United States, Italy and Spain.

In the study's own analysis: Amplification of reference gene primers was used by the study to estimate nucleated cell counts. The protocol was immunoSEQ multiplex PCR, while the TCRdb copy is restricted to in-frame clones and leaves out a portion. Clone size and the V and J calls come from that table; the DNA yielded D and trimming. The data contain approximately 160,000 clones, around 83% of them singletons. The count of this clone is one. V lost 3 bases to trimming and J lost 7 bases; unmatched junction nucleotides: 13. The length of the CDR3 is 17 residues. Germline CDR1 is SGHNT and CDR2 is YYREEE (reference sequence).

Sequencing was done on a sample of peripheral blood. V gene TRBV5-4 combines with J gene TRBJ2-7, with TRBD2 matching over 13 bases. This TCR derives from a man between 65 and 85 years old who had recovered from COVID-19. CDR3 loop: CASSSYRTLGLAGEQYF. The CDR3 bases are TGTGCCAGCAGCTCATACAGAACACTGGGACTAGCGGGAGAGCAGTACTTC.